This T cell receptor (beta chain) appears in the sequencing data of a study of blood T cell repertoires in COVID-19. Using immunoSEQ multiplex PCR, the repertoire was profiled, and TCRdb retains in-frame clones only, with some absent. The sample contains 110,000 to 150,000 clones, roughly four fifths of which appear only once. V shed 0 bases, J shed 0 bases, and the junction held 9 bases outside the gene matches. This CDR3 comprises 18 residues. In germline, CDR1 is LGHNA, CDR2 YNFKEQ. Many counts were recorded for this clone. Sequenced sample: peripheral blood. The receptor was isolated from a woman at least 80 years old with acute or convalescent COVID-19. V usage is TRBV4-2 and J usage is TRBJ1-1; 8 positions match TRBD1. The CDR3 region is CASSQEYRGEGMNTEAFF. In nucleotides, the CDR3 is TGTGCCAGCAGCCAAGAGTACAGGGGGGAAGGGATGAACACTGAAGCTTTCTTT.